A single sample gave rise to the 15 T cell receptor beta chains below, sequenced in a study of preoperative IRX-2 immunotherapy in early breast cancer (dated by TCRdb to about 2019). Receptor amplification or capture employed the immunoSEQ multiplex PCR assay. TCRdb's version of the immuneACCESS table is confined to in-frame rearrangements and falls short of the full clone set. An unresolved V gene accounts for under half of the shortfall where checked; the remainder is of unknown origin. The sample includes 30,000 to 35,000 clones, with roughly four fifths observed a single time. The biggest ten clones account for around 2.5% of the sample. Taken with the paper, the label for treatment or condition translates to: preoperative locoregional IRX-2 cytokine immunotherapy. Sample: lymph node tissue, taken from a patient treated with IRX-2 immunotherapy. These receptors were obtained from a human donor with breast cancer.

The chain recombines TRBV6-8 with TRBJ2-7; possibly TRBD2 for D (5 bases). CDR3 length: 14 residues. The V end was cut by 5 bases, the J end by 6 bases, with 17 bases between. CDR1 and CDR2 from the germline V gene are MNHGY and SAAAGT. CDR3 sequence (DNA): TGTGCCAGCAGTCAGGAGGTCCGAATAGTCGAGCAGTACTTC. Encoded protein: CASSQEVRIVEQYF.

The chain recombines TRBV6-8 with TRBJ1-5; no firm D call. Trimming shortened V by 5 bases and J by 5 bases, and 10 bases separated the two germline ends. CDR1 is MNHGY and CDR2 is SAAAGT in the germline V gene. This CDR3 region has 13 residues. Written as DNA, the CDR3 is TGTGCCAGCAGTGATTCCGGCCATCAGCCCCAGCATTTT. Translated, it gives CASSDSGHQPQHF.

The genes are TRBV28 and TRBJ2-3; 8 bases match TRBD2. Trimming cost V 6 bases and J 14 bases; bases outside gene matches: 16. CDR3 length equals 14 residues. Germline-derived CDR1 and CDR2 are MDHEN and SYDVKM. This CDR3 reads CASRNSGASPFRYF. The DNA of the CDR3 is TGTGCCAGCAGGAATAGCGGGGCATCTCCCTTTCGGTATTTT.

The J gene is TRBJ2-6, the V gene TRBV12-5, with D possibly being TRBD1 or TRBD2 (5 bases each). The CDR3 is 16 amino acids. CDR1 is LGHNT and CDR2 is FRNRAP in the germline V gene. V lost 8 bases and J lost 0, with 14 bases in between. CDR3 loop: CASSGSGNSGANVLTF. As DNA, the CDR3 is TGTGCTAGTTCGGGGTCAGGGAACTCTGGGGCCAACGTCCTGACTTTC.

This chain joins TRBV28 and TRBJ2-7, with a tentative D call TRBD1 (8 bases). Germline values: CDR1 MDHEN, CDR2 SYDVKM. CDR3 length: 14 residues. V lost 6 bases and J lost 4, with 16 bases in between. The CDR3 DNA is TGTGCCAGCAGATTACAGGGGGAGGGGTACGAGCAGTACTTC. This sequence encodes CASRLQGEGYEQYF.

The gene calls are TRBV12-5 and TRBJ2-2; TRBD2 is a possible D gene (6 bases). This CDR3 region has 18 residues. Germline CDR1 and CDR2: LGHNT and FRNRAP. Deletions cut 6 bases from V and 1 base from J, with 21 bases between. Here the CDR3 reads CASGRMPGLHLNTGELFF. The CDR3 DNA reads TGTGCTAGTGGCCGTATGCCGGGACTCCACCTGAACACCGGGGAGCTGTTTTTT.

The rearrangement links TRBV19 to TRBJ2-7, with D perhaps TRBD1 or TRBD2 (6 bases each). The CDR3 is 11 amino acids. Trimming took 7 bases from V and 6 from J, leaving 10 bases between them. Germline CDR1 LNHDA, CDR2 SQIVND (reference sequence). The CDR3, as DNA: TGTGCCAGTAATAGGGGGGTCGAGCAGTACTTC. Residues: CASNRGVEQYF.

The CDR3 coding sequence is TGTGCCAGTAGCAGAGACGAGCCTGGGGCCAACGTCCTGACTTTC. Translated: CASSRDEPGANVLTF. The chain links TRBV19 to TRBJ2-6; D is uncertain. V shed 6 bases and J shed 2 bases, with 11 bases lying between them. Per the germline V gene, CDR1 is LNHDA and CDR2 is SQIVND (reference sequence). This CDR3 spans 15 amino acids. The variable domain in full, with the rest retrieved from reference TRBV19 and TRBJ2-6, is DGGITQSPKYLFRKEGQNVTLSCEQNLNHDAMYWYRQDPGQGLRLIYYSQIVNDFQKGDIAEGYSVSREKKESFPLTVTSAQKNPTAFYLCASSRDEPGANVLTFGAGSRLTVL.

The chain links TRBV7-4 to TRBJ2-3; a possible D gene is TRBD1 (5 bases). The length of the CDR3 is 14 residues. In germline, CDR1 is SGHVT, CDR2 SQSDAQ. The ends were cut back, 1 base at V and 2 bases at J, with 7 bases in the middle. CDR3 sequence: CASSLVRATDTQYF. The CDR3 region has the DNA TGTGCCAGCAGCTTAGTCAGGGCCACAGATACGCAGTATTTT.

The V call is TRBV11-3, the J call TRBJ1-1; possible D gene TRBD1, 5 bases. The CDR3 covers 17 residues. From germline, CDR1 is SGHNT and CDR2 YENEEA. Deletions cut 5 bases from V and 0 bases from J, with 19 bases between. CDR3 loop: CASSTYTGARLNTEAFF. CDR3 sequence (DNA): TGTGCCAGCAGCACATATACAGGTGCCCGACTGAACACTGAAGCTTTCTTT. The full variable domain, in which reference TRBV11-3 and TRBJ1-1 provide the parts outside the CDR3, is EAGVVQSPRYKIIEKKQPVAFWCNPISGHNTLYWYLQNLGQGPELLIRYENEEAVDDSQLPKDRFSAERLKGVDSTLKIQPAELGDSAVYLCASSTYTGARLNTEAFFGQGTRLTVV.

The V gene is TRBV30, the J gene TRBJ2-1, with 9 bases matching TRBD2. CDR3 length: 12 amino acids. V dropped 1 base and J dropped 15; count of bases not matched to a gene: 7. Germline V gene lookup returns CDR1 GTSNPN and CDR2 SVGIG (reference sequence). For the CDR3, the DNA is TGTGCCTGGAGTGCGGTAGCGGGAGAACTGTTCTTC. Translated: CAWSAVAGELFF.

J is TRBJ2-2 and V is TRBV5-1, with D possibly TRBD2 on 6 matching bases. The V end lost 0 bases, the J end lost 2 bases, and 11 bases lay between the germline ends. This CDR3 has 16 amino acids. Germline V gene lookup returns CDR1 SGHRS and CDR2 YFSETQ. CDR3: CASSLDGSGNTGELFF. DNA for the CDR3: TGCGCCAGCAGCTTGGATGGTAGCGGAAACACCGGGGAGCTGTTTTTT.

The rearrangement links TRBV11-3 to TRBJ2-1, with TRBD1 identical over 8 bases. V was pared by 5 bases and J by 6 bases, with 12 bases of the junction left unmatched. This CDR3 has 16 amino acids. Germline CDR1 SGHNT, CDR2 YENEEA. The CDR3 loop reads CASSTGQGFTLNEQFF. The CDR3 DNA sequence: TGTGCCAGCAGCACCGGACAGGGTTTCACCCTCAATGAGCAGTTCTTC.

This clone was counted between two and nine times. The V call is TRBV6-8, the J call TRBJ1-5; D is unclear. CDR1 and CDR2 from the germline V gene are MNHGY and SAAAGT. There are 14 residues in the CDR3. V was trimmed by 2 bases and J by 9 bases, leaving 14 bases between them. CDR3 in amino acids: CASSYARGVGPQHF. The DNA of the CDR3 is TGTGCCAGCAGTTACGCCCGGGGTGTAGGGCCCCAGCATTTT.

The gene calls are TRBV5-1 and TRBJ2-1; D might be TRBD2 (5 bases). The CDR3 totals 15 residues. The germline V gene has CDR1 SGHRS and CDR2 YFSETQ. Trimming removed 0 bases at V and 1 base at J, with 8 bases between. This chain's CDR3 is CASSLGERSYNEQFF. The CDR3 coding sequence is TGCGCCAGCAGCTTGGGGGAGAGGTCCTACAATGAGCAGTTCTTC.